These 18 T cell receptor beta chains originate from one sample sequenced in a study of patients and donors after allogeneic stem cell transplantation. TCRdb fed the RT-PCR reads into MiXCR, producing one record per CDR3 protein. The top ten hold roughly 50% of the sample, which has approximately 140,000 distinct CDR3 sequences, about a third seen once. The sample was blood, either unsorted or a sorted T cell fraction (not recorded which). Receptors originate from a human donor who was either an allogeneic HSCT recipient or a stem cell or donor lymphocyte infusion donor (not recorded which). It is not recorded whose cells these are; they may come from a transplant donor.

V gene TRBV11-2 combines with J gene TRBJ1-6; D is perhaps TRBD1 (5 bases). The CDR3 extends over 16 amino acids. The germline CDR1 and CDR2 sequences are SGHAT and FQNNGV. V was cut by 1 base and J by 7 bases, with 14 bases left in between. For the CDR3, the DNA is TGTGCCAGCAGCTTAGGAGTGGGCTGGGGCAATTCACCCCTCCACTTT. It translates to CASSLGVGWGNSPLHF. Full variable domain (remainder filled in from reference TRBV11-2 and TRBJ1-6): EAGVAQSPRYKIIEKRQSVAFWCNPISGHATLYWYQQILGQGPKLLIQFQNNGVVDDSQLPKDRFSAERLKGVDSTLKIQPAKLEDSAVYLCASSLGVGWGNSPLHFGNGTRLTVT.

V is TRBV7-2 and J is TRBJ2-3, with D unresolved. Trimming removed 3 bases at V and 2 bases at J, with 9 bases between. Looked up from germline, CDR1 is SGHTA and CDR2 is FQGNSA. The CDR3 length is 14 residues. CDR3 residues: CASSFGQTTDTQYF. CDR3 bases: TGTGCCAGCAGCTTCGGCCAGACCACAGATACGCAGTATTTT.

This clonotype has just a few counts. The chain employs TRBV28 and TRBJ1-5; 9 bases map to TRBD1. The CDR3 runs 14 residues. Trimming took 10 bases from V and 6 from J; bases not matched to a gene: 10. Germline CDR1 is MDHEN and CDR2 is SYDVKM. The CDR3 DNA is TGTGCCACCAGGACACAGGGGGCGGGTCAGCCCCAGCATTTT. This codes for CATRTQGAGQPQHF.

The chain has TRBV27 and TRBJ2-7; D gene unclear. Per the germline V gene, CDR1 is MNHEY and CDR2 is SMNVEV (reference sequence). This CDR3 region has 13 residues. V shed 3 bases and J shed 0 bases, with 6 bases lying between them. CDR3 nucleotide sequence: TGTGCCAGCAGTTTCGGTGGCTCCTACGAGCAGTACGTC. Amino acid sequence: CASSFGGSYEQYV.

The chain carries TRBV24-1 and TRBJ2-5; no reliable D call. Trimming pared 10 bases from V and 1 base from J, leaving 12 bases between. Germline values: CDR1 KGHDR, CDR2 SFDVKD. There are 13 residues in the CDR3. CDR3 nucleotides: TGTGCCACTCGAGATGACACCCAAGAGACCCAGTACTTC. Its translation: CATRDDTQETQYF.

This chain connects TRBV20-1 to TRBJ2-6; TRBD1 agrees at 9 bases. CDR3 size: 13 residues. Per germline, CDR1 DFQATT and CDR2 SNEGSKA (reference sequence). The J segment lost 8 bases and the V segment lost 6 bases, leaving 5 bases of the junction unmatched. The CDR3 bases are TGCAGTGCCTTGACAGGGGGTCCCAACGTCCTGACTTTC. Its protein product is CSALTGGPNVLTF.

The genes are TRBV3-1 and TRBJ2-3, with D hard to call. CDR1 is LGHDT, CDR2 YNNKEL, per germline (reference sequence). V lost 1 base to trimming and J lost 1 base, with 6 bases between them. The CDR3 consists of 14 residues. The CDR3 region is CASSQGVGTDTQYF. In DNA, the CDR3 is TGTGCCAGCAGCCAAGGGGTGGGCACAGATACGCAGTATTTT.

The chain combines TRBV27 with TRBJ1-5, with D hard to call. CDR1 MNHEY and CDR2 SMNVEV come from the germline V gene (reference sequence). This CDR3 is built from 9 residues. With 8 bases removed from V and 10 bases from J, the gap between germline ends came to 6 bases. In DNA, the CDR3 is TGTGCCAGCGCCCCACCCCAGCATTTT. This encodes CASAPPQHF.

This sequence joins TRBV9 and TRBJ2-3; 9 bases agree with TRBD1. CDR3 length: 16 residues. Germline CDR1 SGDLS, CDR2 YYNGEE. V lost 3 bases to trimming and J lost 3 bases; unmatched junction nucleotides: 8. The CDR3 here is CASSGSWTGETDTQYF. The CDR3 region has the DNA TGTGCCAGCAGCGGATCATGGACAGGGGAGACAGATACGCAGTATTTT.

This clonotype was picked up a small number of times. The chain couples TRBV15 to TRBJ2-1; D is undetermined. V was clipped by 9 bases and J by 4 bases, with 13 bases between them. This CDR3 region has 13 residues. Germline values: CDR1 LNHNV, CDR2 YYDKDF (reference sequence). The CDR3 DNA sequence: TGTGCCACTTACGGTGGGGTTTACAATGAGCAGTTCTTC. This sequence encodes CATYGGVYNEQFF.

This clonotype was detected a few times. The V call is TRBV20-1, the J call TRBJ1-6; TRBD1 aligns across 9 bases. This CDR3 has 14 residues. V trimming: 7 bases; J trimming: 7 bases; junction bases outside the gene matches: 8. CDR1 and CDR2 from the germline V gene are DFQATT and SNEGSKA (reference sequence). Here the CDR3 DNA reads TGCAGTGTTCGGGGCGGGACAGGGAATTCACCCCTCCACTTT. Protein: CSVRGGTGNSPLHF.

For the CDR3, the DNA is TGCGCCAGCAGCCGGGGACAGGACTCTGGAAACACCATATATTTT. It specifies CASSRGQDSGNTIYF. V and J are TRBV5-1 and TRBJ1-3, with TRBD1 matching 8 bases. Germline CDR1 SGHRS, CDR2 YFSETQ. The CDR3 loop spans 15 amino acids. Losses at the gene ends were 4 bases for V and 0 bases for J; bases not matched to a gene: 3.

This clonotype was seen a few times. The rearrangement joins TRBV6-5 to TRBJ1-2; a possible D gene is TRBD1 (6 bases). The germline V and J ends were trimmed by 6 bases and 8 bases, with 19 bases remaining between them. Germline CDR1 MNHEY, CDR2 SVGAGI. This CDR3 spans 14 amino acids. The CDR3 DNA reads TGTGCCAGCAGACTCCAGGGGCAGGGAGAAGGCTACACCTTC. Protein: CASRLQGQGEGYTF.

The V call is TRBV10-3, the J call TRBJ2-7; 11 bases agree with TRBD2. The length of the CDR3 is 15 residues. V lost 0 bases, J lost 6 bases, and 4 bases stayed unmatched. In germline, CDR1 is ENHRY, CDR2 SYGVKD. The CDR3, as DNA: TGTGCCATCAGTGAGTCCCCTGGACTAGCGGGCGAGCAGTACTTC. Amino acids: CAISESPGLAGEQYF.

This clonotype was counted only a few times. This sequence joins TRBV20-1 and TRBJ1-1; TRBD1 might be the D (5 bases). Germline CDR1 reads DFQATT; CDR2 reads SNEGSKA (reference sequence). Trimming took off 3 bases at V and 0 bases at J, with 11 bases between the two ends. This CDR3 contains 14 residues. The CDR3 protein is CSASRAGMNTEAFF. The CDR3 DNA sequence: TGCAGTGCTAGCAGGGCGGGGATGAACACTGAAGCTTTCTTT.

This clonotype was seen only a few times. The chain links TRBV9 to TRBJ1-2; D not certain. Between the trimmed V and J ends, which lost 3 bases and 8 bases, there was a span of 17 bases. This CDR3 has 14 amino acids. Germline CDR1 and CDR2: SGDLS and YYNGEE. In nucleotides, the CDR3 is TGTGCCAGCAGCGACGGACTCGATCTAGTAGGCTACACCTTC. Its translation is CASSDGLDLVGYTF. The full variable domain, rest sourced from reference TRBV9 and TRBJ1-2, is DSGVTQTPKHLITATGQRVTLRCSPRSGDLSVYWYQQSLDQGLQFLIQYYNGEERAKGNILERFSAQQFPDLHSELNLSSLELGDSALYFCASSDGLDLVGYTFGSGTRLTVV.

The chain carries TRBV12-3 or TRBV12-4 and TRBJ2-3; the D is unclear. This CDR3 contains 13 residues. Trimming took 1 base from V and 4 from J, leaving 6 bases between them. This chain's CDR3 is CASSLGSPDTQYF. DNA of the CDR3: TGTGCCAGCAGTTTAGGGTCCCCAGATACGCAGTATTTT.

This clonotype occurred a few times. J is TRBJ2-3 and V is TRBV12-3 or TRBV12-4; D gene unclear. This CDR3 is 14 amino acids long. V lost 0 bases and J 2 bases, leaving 6 bases between the germline ends. This chain's CDR3 is CASSLAPNTDTQYF. CDR3 coding DNA: TGTGCCAGCAGTTTAGCCCCTAACACAGATACGCAGTATTTT.